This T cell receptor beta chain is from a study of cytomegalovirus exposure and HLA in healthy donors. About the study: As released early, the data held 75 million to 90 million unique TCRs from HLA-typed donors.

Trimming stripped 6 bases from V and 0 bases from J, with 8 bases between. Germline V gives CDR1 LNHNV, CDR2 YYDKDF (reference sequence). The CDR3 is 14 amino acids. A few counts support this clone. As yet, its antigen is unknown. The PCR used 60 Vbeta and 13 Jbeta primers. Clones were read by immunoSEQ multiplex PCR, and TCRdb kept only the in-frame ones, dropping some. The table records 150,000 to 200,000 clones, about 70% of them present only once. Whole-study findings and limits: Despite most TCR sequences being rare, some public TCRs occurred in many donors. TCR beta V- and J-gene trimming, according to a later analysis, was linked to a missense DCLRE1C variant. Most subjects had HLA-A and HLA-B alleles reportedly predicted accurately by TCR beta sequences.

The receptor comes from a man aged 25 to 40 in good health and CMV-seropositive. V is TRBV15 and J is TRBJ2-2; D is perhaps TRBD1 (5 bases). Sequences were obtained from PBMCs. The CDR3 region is CATSQTANTGELFF. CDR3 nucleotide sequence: TGTGCCACCAGTCAGACAGCGAACACCGGGGAGCTGTTTTTT.